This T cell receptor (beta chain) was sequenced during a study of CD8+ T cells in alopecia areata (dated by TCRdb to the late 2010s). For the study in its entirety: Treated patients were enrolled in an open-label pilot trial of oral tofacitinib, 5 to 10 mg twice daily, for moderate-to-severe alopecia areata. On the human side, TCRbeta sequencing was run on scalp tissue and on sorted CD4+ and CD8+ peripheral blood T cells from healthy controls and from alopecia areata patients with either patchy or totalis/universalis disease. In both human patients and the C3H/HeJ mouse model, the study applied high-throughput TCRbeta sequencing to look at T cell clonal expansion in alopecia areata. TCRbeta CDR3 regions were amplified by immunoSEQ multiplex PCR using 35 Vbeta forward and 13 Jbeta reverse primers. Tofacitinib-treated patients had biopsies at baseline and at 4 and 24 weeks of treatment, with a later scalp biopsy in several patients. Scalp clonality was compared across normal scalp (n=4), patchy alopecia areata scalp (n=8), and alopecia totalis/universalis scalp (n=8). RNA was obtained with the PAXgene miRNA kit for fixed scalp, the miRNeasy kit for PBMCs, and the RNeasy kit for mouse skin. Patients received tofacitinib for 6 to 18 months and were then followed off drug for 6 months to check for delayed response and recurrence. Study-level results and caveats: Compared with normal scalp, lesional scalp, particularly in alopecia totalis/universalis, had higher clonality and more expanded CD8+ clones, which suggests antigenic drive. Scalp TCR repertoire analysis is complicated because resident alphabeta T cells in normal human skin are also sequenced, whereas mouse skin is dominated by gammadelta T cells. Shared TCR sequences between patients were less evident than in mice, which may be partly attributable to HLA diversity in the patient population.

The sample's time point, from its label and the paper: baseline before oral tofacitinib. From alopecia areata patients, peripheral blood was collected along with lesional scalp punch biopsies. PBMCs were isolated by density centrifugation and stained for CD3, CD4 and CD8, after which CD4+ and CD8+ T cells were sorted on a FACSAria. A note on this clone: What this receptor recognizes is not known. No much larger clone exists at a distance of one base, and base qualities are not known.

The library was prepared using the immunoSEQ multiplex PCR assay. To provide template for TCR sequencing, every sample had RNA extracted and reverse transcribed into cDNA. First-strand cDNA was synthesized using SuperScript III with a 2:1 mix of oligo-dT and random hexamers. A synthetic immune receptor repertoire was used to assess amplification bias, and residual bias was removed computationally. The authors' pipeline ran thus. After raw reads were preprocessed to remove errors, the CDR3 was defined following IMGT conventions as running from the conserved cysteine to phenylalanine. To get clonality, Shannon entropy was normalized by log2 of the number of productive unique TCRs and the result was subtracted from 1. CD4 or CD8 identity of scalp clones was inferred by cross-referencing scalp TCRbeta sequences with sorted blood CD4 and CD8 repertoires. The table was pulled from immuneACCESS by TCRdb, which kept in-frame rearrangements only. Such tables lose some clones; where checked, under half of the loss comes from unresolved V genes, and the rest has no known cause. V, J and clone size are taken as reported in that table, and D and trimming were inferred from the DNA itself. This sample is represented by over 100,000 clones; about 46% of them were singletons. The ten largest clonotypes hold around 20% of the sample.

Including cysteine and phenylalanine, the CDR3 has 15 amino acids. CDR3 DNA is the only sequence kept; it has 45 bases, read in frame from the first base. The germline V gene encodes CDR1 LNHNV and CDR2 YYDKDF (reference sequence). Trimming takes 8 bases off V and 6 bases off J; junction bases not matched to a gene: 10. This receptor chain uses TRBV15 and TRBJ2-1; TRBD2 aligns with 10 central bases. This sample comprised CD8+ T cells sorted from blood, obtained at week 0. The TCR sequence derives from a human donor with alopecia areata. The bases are TGTGCCACCCTGAGGGAACTAGCGGGGTTCAATGAGCAGTTCTTC. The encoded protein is CATLRELAGFNEQFF.